The sequence of this T cell receptor beta chain was determined in a study of long-term antiretroviral therapy in people with HIV. Study in general: Earliest sampling preceded the 2015 immediate-ART recommendation by about a decade.

Study results and limitations: The study collected no data on ART adherence, viral resistance or therapy changes. Specimens of blood were obtained during 2004 to 2017, possibly under older ART regimens. Diversity remained lower than transplant donor controls, even though it increased after ART.

Trimming stripped 3 bases from V and 10 bases from J, with 16 bases between. Germline CDR1 and CDR2: SGDLS and YYNGEE. This CDR3 has 13 amino acids. As concerns this clone: Its antigen is unknown.

This was the immunoSEQ v3.0 assay at survey level. The protocol was immunoSEQ multiplex PCR, while the TCRdb copy is restricted to in-frame clones and leaves out a portion. Among approximately 20,000 clones listed, about 81% were seen once. This chain connects TRBV9 to TRBJ1-1; tentative D call: TRBD1 (5 bases). This sequence originates from a man aged 18 to 35 with HIV. Sequencing was performed on unsorted PBMCs, taken 0.9 years after starting antiretroviral therapy. CDR3 nucleotides: TGTGCCAGCAGCGCGGGACTGACACGGTCAGCTTTCTTT. It codes for CASSAGLTRSAFF.